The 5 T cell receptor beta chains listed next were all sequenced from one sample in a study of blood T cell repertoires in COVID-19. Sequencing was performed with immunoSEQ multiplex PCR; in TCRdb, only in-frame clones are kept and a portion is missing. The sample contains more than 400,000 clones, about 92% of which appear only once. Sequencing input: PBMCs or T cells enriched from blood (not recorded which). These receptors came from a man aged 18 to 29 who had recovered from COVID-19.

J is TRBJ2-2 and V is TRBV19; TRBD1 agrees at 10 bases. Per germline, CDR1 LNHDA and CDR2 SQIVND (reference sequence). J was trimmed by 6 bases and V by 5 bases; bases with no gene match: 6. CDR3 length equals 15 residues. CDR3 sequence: CASSLIGQGAGELFF. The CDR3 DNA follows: TGTGCCAGTAGTCTCATAGGACAGGGGGCCGGGGAGCTGTTTTTT.

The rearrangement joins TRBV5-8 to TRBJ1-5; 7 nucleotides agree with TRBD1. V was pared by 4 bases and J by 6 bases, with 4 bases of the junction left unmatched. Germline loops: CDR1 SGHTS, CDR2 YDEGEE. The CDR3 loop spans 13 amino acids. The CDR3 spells CASSLSGGQPQHF. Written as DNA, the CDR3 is TGTGCCAGCAGCCTCTCAGGGGGTCAGCCCCAGCATTTT.

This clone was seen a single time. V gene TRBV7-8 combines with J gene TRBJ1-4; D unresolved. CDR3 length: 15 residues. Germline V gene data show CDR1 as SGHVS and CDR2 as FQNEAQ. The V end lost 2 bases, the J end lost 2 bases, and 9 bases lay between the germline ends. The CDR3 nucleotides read TGTGCCAGCAGCTTACCCTGGCGGACTAATGAAAAACTGTTTTTT. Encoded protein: CASSLPWRTNEKLFF.

DNA of the CDR3: TGTGCCAGCAGCGTCGCCGGGACTAAGATTCTTGGTACAGATACGCAGTATTTT. Protein sequence: CASSVAGTKILGTDTQYF. This chain uses TRBV9 with TRBJ2-3, with 7 bases aligning to TRBD2. Trimming at V came to 2 bases and at J to 3 bases, leaving 15 bases not matched to a gene. Germline-derived CDR1 and CDR2 are SGDLS and YYNGEE. The CDR3 runs to 18 residues.

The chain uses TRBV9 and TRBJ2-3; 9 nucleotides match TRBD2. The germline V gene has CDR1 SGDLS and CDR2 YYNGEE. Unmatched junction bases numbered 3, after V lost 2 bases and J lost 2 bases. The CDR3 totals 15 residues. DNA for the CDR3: TGTGCCAGCAGCGTGACTAGCGGCTACACAGATACGCAGTATTTT. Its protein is CASSVTSGYTDTQYF.